Described below is a single T cell receptor beta chain sequence and its context. The antigen remains unidentified. Germline lookup yields CDR1 LGHNA and CDR2 YNFKEQ. The CDR3 runs to 17 residues. Germline trimming cut 2 bases from V and 4 bases from J; bases unmatched to any gene: 5. This entry is derived from a study of cytomegalovirus exposure and HLA in healthy donors. Study findings and constraints: The classifier reportedly diagnosed cytomegalovirus status with high sensitivity and specificity.

Primers for the PCR totalled 60 Vbeta and 13 Jbeta. Under the authors' procedure: In a later analysis, tens of millions of unique TCR beta chains included roughly 11 million shared by two or more donors. The data were produced by immunoSEQ multiplex PCR, yet TCRdb's version contains in-frame clones alone and is incomplete. For V, J and clone size, that table is used; D and trimming come from the DNA. The sample shows about 160,000 clones, around 80% of them seen only once. Sequenced input: PBMCs. This rearrangement joins TRBV4-2 to TRBJ2-2, with TRBD2 matching over 12 bases. The source is a male donor in good health and CMV-seropositive. Here the CDR3 reads CASSQQLAGGSTGELFF. Here the CDR3 DNA reads TGTGCCAGCAGCCAACAACTAGCGGGAGGAAGCACCGGGGAGCTGTTTTTT.